This record covers a single TCR beta chain. The data were taken from a study of blood T cell repertoires in COVID-19. Study-wide background: COVID-19 samples, acute and convalescent, were from the United States, Italy and Spain. The analysed material was cDNA or gDNA that came from T cells, B-cell-depleted T cells, or PBMCs.

Germline V gene data show CDR1 as MGHRA and CDR2 as YSYEKL. The V and J ends lost 6 bases and 3 bases, in that order; junction bases with no gene match: 7. The CDR3 has 14 residues. In the original analysis: Reference gene primer amplification yielded estimated nucleated cell counts. Method: immunoSEQ multiplex PCR; TCRdb's copy keeps in-frame clones and lacks some. From that table come the V and J calls and clone size; the DNA was used to work out D and trimming. The sample lists 45,000 to 70,000 clones, roughly nine tenths occurring once. The chain links TRBV4-1 to TRBJ1-1, with 7 bases that match TRBD1. This TCR derives from a woman aged 55 to 70 with active or convalescent COVID-19. The source material was peripheral blood. This chain's CDR3 is CASRGDSGDTEAFF. CDR3 DNA: TGCGCCAGCAGAGGGGACAGTGGGGACACTGAAGCTTTCTTT.